These T cell receptor beta chains were read from a single sample in a study of blood T cell repertoires in COVID-19. Sequencing was performed with immunoSEQ multiplex PCR; in TCRdb, only in-frame clones are kept and a portion is missing. The data contain some 200,000 clones, 85% to 90% of them singletons. The sequenced sample consisted of peripheral blood. Receptor source: a woman aged 70-85 years with COVID-19, enrolled during active disease. The CDR3 runs from the conserved cysteine through the conserved F or W. D genes are given only for firm matches. Only part of the rows carry a size: once, few, many, or a class if the clone is expanded.

>once|TRBJ2-7|.|TRBV15
TGTGCCACCAGCAGAGAACGGGGCTACGAGCAGTACTTC
CATSRERGYEQYF
>.|TRBJ2-7|.|TRBV25-1
TGTGCCAGCAGTGAATTGTACGACAGCATGCAGCTCGAGCAGTACTTC
CASSELYDSMQLEQYF
>.|TRBJ2-2|TRBD2|TRBV12-5
TGTGCTAGTGGTCCGCCAGGACTAGCGGGAGTCACCGGGGAGCTGTTTTTT
CASGPPGLAGVTGELFF
>.|TRBJ2-7|TRBD2|TRBV29-1
TGCAGCGTTGAACTAGCGGGAGACGGGCAGTACTTC
CSVELAGDGQYF
>.|TRBJ2-2|.|TRBV7-3
TGTGCCAGCAGCTTGTCTTCCGGGGAGCTGTTTTTT
CASSLSSGELFF
>.|TRBJ2-3|.|TRBV2
TGTGCCAGCAAAGGAGGGGAGTTTACGGATACGCAGTATTTT
CASKGGEFTDTQYF
>.|TRBJ1-4|.|TRBV12-3/TRBV12-4
TGTGCCAGCAGTTTTCAGGGTTTTGAAAAACTGTTTTTT
CASSFQGFEKLFF
>.|TRBJ2-3|TRBD2|TRBV7-3
TGTGCCAGCAGCTTAATAGCGGGAGGGGCAGATACGCAGTATTTT
CASSLIAGGADTQYF
>once|TRBJ1-2|.|TRBV7-9
TGTGCCAGCAGCTTAGCCGGGATGGGGGGCTACACCTTC
CASSLAGMGGYTF
>few|TRBJ1-6|.|TRBV6-5
TGTGCCAGCAGCCGGAAGCAGGGCTATAATTCACCCCTCCACTTT
CASSRKQGYNSPLHF
>few|TRBJ2-7|TRBD2|TRBV19
TGTGCCAGTAGTATCGACGGGACTAGGGCCGAGCAGTACTTC
CASSIDGTRAEQYF
>.|TRBJ2-3|TRBD2|TRBV24-1
TGTGCCACCAGTGATCCTAGCGGGAGGGCCGGGGCAGATACGCAGTATTTT
CATSDPSGRAGADTQYF
>.|TRBJ2-1|TRBD2|TRBV6-1
TGTGCCAGCAGTGAAGCGCTTCGGGGACTAGCGGGACGCAGAAACAATGAGCAGTTCTTC
CASSEALRGLAGRRNNEQFF
>.|TRBJ1-6|.|TRBV25-1
TGTGCCAGCAGTGATCCAGCGAGCTCCTATAATTCACCCCTCCACTTT
CASSDPASSYNSPLHF
>.|TRBJ1-4|.|TRBV7-9
TGTGCCAGCAGCTTAGATTTGGAGGAAAAACTGTTTTTT
CASSLDLEEKLFF
>.|TRBJ2-7|.|TRBV15
TGTGCCACCAGCAGAGTGCCAGTTTTTTACGAGCAGTACTTC
CATSRVPVFYEQYF
>.|TRBJ1-5|TRBD1|TRBV28
TGTGCCAGCAGTTTCGTGGCAGGGGGTTACAATCAGCCCCAGCATTTT
CASSFVAGGYNQPQHF
>.|TRBJ2-1|.|TRBV5-6
TGTGCCAGCAGCTTGGCAGGGCAGGGGCAGTTCTTC
CASSLAGQGQFF
>.|TRBJ1-1|TRBD1|TRBV4-3
TGCGCCAGCAGCCACTGGAACCGGGACAGGGAGGTTGTCACTGAAGCTTTCTTT
CASSHWNRDREVVTEAFF
>.|TRBJ1-3|TRBD1|TRBV5-1
TGCGCCAGCAGCTTGGGCCCCCCGGGACAGGGATCTGGAAACACCATATATTTT
CASSLGPPGQGSGNTIYF
>once|TRBJ1-1|.|TRBV2
TGTGCCAGCAGTGAGCAGCGTCTCACTGAAGCTTTCTTT
CASSEQRLTEAFF
>.|TRBJ2-1|.|TRBV10-3
TGTGCCATCAGCGACGGACAAGCCACTGAGCAGTTCTTC
CAISDGQATEQFF
>.|TRBJ1-2|.|TRBV7-8
TGTGCCAGCAGCAATCACCCACTATTTGACGTCTATGGCTACACCTTC
CASSNHPLFDVYGYTF
>.|TRBJ1-3|TRBD1|TRBV9
TGTGCCAGCAGCGTGGGACAGCGAAGCTCTGGAAACACCATATATTTT
CASSVGQRSSGNTIYF
>.|TRBJ1-1|.|TRBV19
TGTGCCAGTAGTCCCCCCCCCGGGAACACTGAAGCTTTCTTT
CASSPPPGNTEAFF
>.|TRBJ2-7|TRBD2|TRBV10-3
TGTGCCATCAGAGTCAGCGGGAGCGCTGACTACGAGCAGTACTTC
CAIRVSGSADYEQYF
>once|TRBJ2-7|.|TRBV19
TGTGCCACCGCGGACAGTACGAGGCAGTACTTC
CATADSTRQYF
>.|TRBJ2-7|TRBD1|TRBV6-5
TGTGCCAGCAGTCCGGGGACAGGGGTCTACGAGCAGTACTTC
CASSPGTGVYEQYF
>few|TRBJ1-1|.|TRBV9
TGTGCCAGCAGCGCTACAGGGAACACTGAAGCTTTCTTT
CASSATGNTEAFF
>.|TRBJ2-4|TRBD1|TRBV6-2/TRBV6-3
TGTGCCAGCAGTTACGGGTTGGCCGGGACAGGGGATAAAAACATTCAGTACTTC
CASSYGLAGTGDKNIQYF
>.|TRBJ2-7|.|TRBV10-3
TGTGCCATCAGTGACTCGGGAACTTCCTACGAGCAGTACTTC
CAISDSGTSYEQYF
>.|TRBJ1-1|TRBD1|TRBV19
TGTGCCAGTAGTATAGGTGGACAGGTGAACACTGAAGCTTTCTTT
CASSIGGQVNTEAFF
>.|TRBJ1-4|.|TRBV18
TGTGCCAGCTCACCAAATTTTCCGGGGGGGCCCAACGAAAAACTGTTTTTT
CASSPNFPGGPNEKLFF
>.|TRBJ2-5|TRBD1|TRBV2
TGTGCCAGCAGTGCTCCGGACAGGAGAGAGACCCAGTACTTC
CASSAPDRRETQYF
>.|TRBJ2-2|.|TRBV19
TGTGCCAGTTCGCTCGGGTCGGACACCGGGGAGCTGTTTTTT
CASSLGSDTGELFF
>.|TRBJ1-6|.|TRBV7-2
TGTGCCAGCAGCTTGAACAGGGTTGGGAATTCACCCCTCCACTTT
CASSLNRVGNSPLHF
>.|TRBJ1-3|.|TRBV7-9
TGTGCCAGCAGCTTAGCGTACGGGGTGGGAAACACCATATATTTT
CASSLAYGVGNTIYF
>.|TRBJ2-3|TRBD2|TRBV6-1
TGTGCCAGCAGTGACGAAAGGACTAGCGGGAGTGGGGATACGCAGTATTTT
CASSDERTSGSGDTQYF
>.|TRBJ2-7|.|TRBV5-4
TGTGCCAGCAGCTTGGGACAGAGCTCCTACGAGCAGTACTTC
CASSLGQSSYEQYF
>.|TRBJ2-4|TRBD1|TRBV6-1
TGTGCCAGCAGTGAATCGACAGGGGGATTTGCCAAAAACATTCAGTACTTC
CASSESTGGFAKNIQYF
>once|TRBJ2-3|.|TRBV3-1/TRBV3-2
TGTGCCAGCAGCCAAGAGGCCGGGAGCCCGCCTAGAGATACGCAGTATTTT
CASSQEAGSPPRDTQYF
>once|TRBJ2-7|TRBD1|TRBV5-3
TGTGCCAGAAGCTTGACACAGGGGTACGAGCAGTACTTC
CARSLTQGYEQYF
>.|TRBJ1-5|.|TRBV6-5
TGTGCCAGCAACGAATTACAGGGTATCGGTCAGCCCCAGCATTTT
CASNELQGIGQPQHF
>few|TRBJ1-2|.|TRBV28
TGTGCCAGCAGACAGGGCTATGGCTACACCTTC
CASRQGYGYTF
>.|TRBJ2-5|.|TRBV2
TGTGCCAGCAGTGAAGGCGGGGAACAAGAGACCCAGTACTTC
CASSEGGEQETQYF